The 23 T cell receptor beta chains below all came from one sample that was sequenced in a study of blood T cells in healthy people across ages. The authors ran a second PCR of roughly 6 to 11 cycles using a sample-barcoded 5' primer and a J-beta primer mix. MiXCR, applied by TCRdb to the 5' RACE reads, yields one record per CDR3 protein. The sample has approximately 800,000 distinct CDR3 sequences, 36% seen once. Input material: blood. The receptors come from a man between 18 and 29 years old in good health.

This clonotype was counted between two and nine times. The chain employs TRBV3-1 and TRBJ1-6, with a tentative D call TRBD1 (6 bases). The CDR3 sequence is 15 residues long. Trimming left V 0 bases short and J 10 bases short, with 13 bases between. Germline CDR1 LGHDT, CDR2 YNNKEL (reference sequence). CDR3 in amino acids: CASSQEVQGRSPLHF. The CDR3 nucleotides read TGTGCCAGCAGCCAAGAGGTTCAGGGGAGATCACCCCTCCACTTT.

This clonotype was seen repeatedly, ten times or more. The CDR3 DNA is TGTGCCAGCAGTTTAAGTGGCAGGGCCAAACTGTTTTTT. Protein sequence: CASSLSGRAKLFF. The chain employs TRBV12-3 or TRBV12-4 and TRBJ1-4, with D tentatively TRBD1 (5 bases). Trimming removed 2 bases from V and 11 bases from J, with 12 bases in between. The CDR3 contains 13 residues.

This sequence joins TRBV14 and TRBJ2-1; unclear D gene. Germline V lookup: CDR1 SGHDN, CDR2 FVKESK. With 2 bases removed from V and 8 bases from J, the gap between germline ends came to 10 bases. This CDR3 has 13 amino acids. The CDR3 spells CASSQPPSDEQFF. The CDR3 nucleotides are TGTGCCAGCAGCCAACCCCCTTCGGATGAGCAGTTCTTC.

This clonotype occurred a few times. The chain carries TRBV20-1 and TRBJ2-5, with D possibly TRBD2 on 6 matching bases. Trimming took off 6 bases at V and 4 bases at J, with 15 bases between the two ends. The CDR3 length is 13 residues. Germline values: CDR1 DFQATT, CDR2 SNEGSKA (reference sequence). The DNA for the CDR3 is TGCAGTGCGCCACTAGTGGGGGGAGAGACCCAGTACTTC. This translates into CSAPLVGGETQYF.

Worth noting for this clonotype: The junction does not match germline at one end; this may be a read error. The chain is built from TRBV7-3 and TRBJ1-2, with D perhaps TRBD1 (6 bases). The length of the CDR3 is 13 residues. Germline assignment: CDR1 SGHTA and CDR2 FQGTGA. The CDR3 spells CASSLDRNYCYTF. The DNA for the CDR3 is TGTGCCAGCAGCCTAGACAGGAACTATTGCTACACCTTC.

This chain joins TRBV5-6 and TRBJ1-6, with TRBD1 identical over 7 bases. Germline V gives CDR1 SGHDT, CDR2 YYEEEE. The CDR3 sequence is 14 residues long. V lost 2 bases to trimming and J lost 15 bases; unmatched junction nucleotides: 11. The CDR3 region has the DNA TGTGCCAGCAGCTTAGGGGGCAGGCTAGGCGACCTCCACTTT. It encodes CASSLGGRLGDLHF.

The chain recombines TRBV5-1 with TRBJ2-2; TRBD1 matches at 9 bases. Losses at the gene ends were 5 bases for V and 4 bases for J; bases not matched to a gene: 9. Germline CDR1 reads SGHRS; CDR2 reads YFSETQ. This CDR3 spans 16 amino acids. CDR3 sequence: CASRTTGGAGTGELFF. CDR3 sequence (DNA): TGCGCCAGCAGGACAACAGGGGGCGCCGGCACCGGGGAGCTGTTTTTT.

Here the CDR3 reads CASSYDTTQHF. The DNA for the CDR3 is TGTGCCAGCAGTTACGACACCACCCAGCATTTT. The chain recombines TRBV6-2 or TRBV6-3 with TRBJ1-5; D uncertain. The V gene's germline CDR1 is MNHEY and CDR2 SVGEGT. V was shortened by 2 bases and J by 11 bases, with 7 bases between the two germline ends. This CDR3 comprises 11 residues.

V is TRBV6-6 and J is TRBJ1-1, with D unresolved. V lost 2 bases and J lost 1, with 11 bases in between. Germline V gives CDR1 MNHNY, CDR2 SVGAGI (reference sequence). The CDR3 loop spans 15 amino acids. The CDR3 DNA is TGTGCCAGCAGTTACCGGAGTTTGGGGAACACTGAAGCTTTCTTT. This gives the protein CASSYRSLGNTEAFF.

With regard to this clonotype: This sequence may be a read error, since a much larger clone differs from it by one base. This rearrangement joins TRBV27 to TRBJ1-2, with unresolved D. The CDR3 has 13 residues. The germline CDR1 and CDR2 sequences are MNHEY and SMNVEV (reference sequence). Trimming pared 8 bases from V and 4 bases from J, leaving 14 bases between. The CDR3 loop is CASSTESSYGYTF. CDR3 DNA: TGTGCCAGCTCCACGGAATCTAGCTATGGCTACACCTTC.

CDR3 DNA: TGCAGTGCTAGAGATACACGTAACGATCAGCCCCAGCATTTT. It codes for CSARDTRNDQPQHF. The chain has TRBV20-1 and TRBJ1-5; D gene unclear. V dropped 0 bases and J dropped 5 bases, with 11 bases sitting between them. The CDR3 contains 14 residues. Germline CDR1 reads DFQATT; CDR2 reads SNEGSKA (reference sequence).

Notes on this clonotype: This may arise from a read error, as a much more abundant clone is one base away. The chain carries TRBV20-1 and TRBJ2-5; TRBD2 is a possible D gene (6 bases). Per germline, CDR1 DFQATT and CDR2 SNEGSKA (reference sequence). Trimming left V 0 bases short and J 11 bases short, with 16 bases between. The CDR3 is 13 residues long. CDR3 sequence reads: CSAREQGPREQYF. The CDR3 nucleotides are TGCAGTGCTAGAGAGCAAGGCCCACGGGAGCAGTACTTC.

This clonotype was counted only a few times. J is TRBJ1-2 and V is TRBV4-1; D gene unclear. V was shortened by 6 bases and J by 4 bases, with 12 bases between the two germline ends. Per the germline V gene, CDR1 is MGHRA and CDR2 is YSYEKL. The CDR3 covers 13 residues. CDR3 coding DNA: TGCGCCAGCAGTTGGTCGGATACCTATGGCTACACCTTC. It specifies CASSWSDTYGYTF.

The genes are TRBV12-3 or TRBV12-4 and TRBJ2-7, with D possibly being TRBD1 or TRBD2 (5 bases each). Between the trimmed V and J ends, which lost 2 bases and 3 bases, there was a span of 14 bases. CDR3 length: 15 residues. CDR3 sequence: CASSLSGTPRYEQYF. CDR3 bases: TGTGCCAGCAGTTTATCAGGGACCCCCCGCTACGAGCAGTACTTC.

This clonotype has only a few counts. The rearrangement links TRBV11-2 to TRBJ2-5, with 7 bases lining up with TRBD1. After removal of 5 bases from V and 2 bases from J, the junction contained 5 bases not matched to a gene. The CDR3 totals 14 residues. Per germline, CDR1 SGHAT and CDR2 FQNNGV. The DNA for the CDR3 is TGTGCCAGCAGCGAAGGGACAGAACAAGAGACCCAGTACTTC. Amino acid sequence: CASSEGTEQETQYF.

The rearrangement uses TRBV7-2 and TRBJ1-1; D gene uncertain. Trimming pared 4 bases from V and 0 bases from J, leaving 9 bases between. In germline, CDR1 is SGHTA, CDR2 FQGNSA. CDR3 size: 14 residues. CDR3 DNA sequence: TGTGCCAGCAGCTGGGCCAGCTTGAACACTGAAGCTTTCTTT. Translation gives CASSWASLNTEAFF.

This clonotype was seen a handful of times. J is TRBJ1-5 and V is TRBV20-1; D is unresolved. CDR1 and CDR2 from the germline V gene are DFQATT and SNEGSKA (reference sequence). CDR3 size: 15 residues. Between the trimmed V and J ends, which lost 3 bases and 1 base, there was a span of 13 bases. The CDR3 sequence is CSARSAQVSNQPQHF. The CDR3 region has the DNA TGCAGTGCTAGGTCGGCCCAGGTCAGCAATCAGCCCCAGCATTTT.

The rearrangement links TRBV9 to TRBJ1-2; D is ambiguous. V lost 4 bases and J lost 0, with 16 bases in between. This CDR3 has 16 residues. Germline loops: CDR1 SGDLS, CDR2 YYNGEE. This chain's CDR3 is CASSQEGPPSNYGYTF. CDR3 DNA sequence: TGTGCCAGCAGCCAAGAAGGGCCCCCTTCTAACTATGGCTACACCTTC.

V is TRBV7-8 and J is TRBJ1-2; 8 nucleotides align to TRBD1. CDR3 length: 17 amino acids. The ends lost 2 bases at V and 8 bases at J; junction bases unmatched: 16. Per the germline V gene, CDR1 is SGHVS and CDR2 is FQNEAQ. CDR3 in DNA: TGTGCCAGCAGCTTACGGAGGGAGGACAGGGTCGAAGGAGGCTACACCTTC. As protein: CASSLRREDRVEGGYTF.

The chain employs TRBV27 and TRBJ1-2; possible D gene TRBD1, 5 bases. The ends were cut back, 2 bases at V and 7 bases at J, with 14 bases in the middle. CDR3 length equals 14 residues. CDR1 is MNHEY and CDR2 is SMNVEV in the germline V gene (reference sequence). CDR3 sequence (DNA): TGTGCCAGCAGTTTAAGTGGCAGGGCCCTTGGCTACACCTTC. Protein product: CASSLSGRALGYTF.

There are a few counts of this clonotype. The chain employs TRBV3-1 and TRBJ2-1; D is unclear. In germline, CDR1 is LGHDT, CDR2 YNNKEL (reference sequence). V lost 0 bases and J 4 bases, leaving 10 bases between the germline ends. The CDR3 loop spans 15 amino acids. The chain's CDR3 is CASSQDALQYNEQFF. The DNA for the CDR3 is TGTGCCAGCAGCCAAGATGCTTTGCAGTACAATGAGCAGTTCTTC.

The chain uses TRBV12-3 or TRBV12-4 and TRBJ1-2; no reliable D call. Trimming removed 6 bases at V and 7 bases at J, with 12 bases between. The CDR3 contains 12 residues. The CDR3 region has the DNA TGTGCCAGCAGCCGCGGTCCACCTGGCTACACCTTC. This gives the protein CASSRGPPGYTF.

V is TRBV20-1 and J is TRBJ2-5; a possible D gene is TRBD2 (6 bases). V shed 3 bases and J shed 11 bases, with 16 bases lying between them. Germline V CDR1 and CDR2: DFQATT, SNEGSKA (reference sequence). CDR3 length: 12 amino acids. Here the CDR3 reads CSARDPPGEQYF. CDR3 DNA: TGCAGTGCTAGGGACCCACCGGGGGAGCAGTACTTC.